One T cell receptor (beta chain) is described in this entry. The junction and the germline gene differ at one end; a read error may be behind it. Only in-frame clones appear in the TCRdb table, and some are missing; sequencing was by immunoSEQ multiplex PCR. The repertoire has under 200,000 clones, about 94% of them found once; the top ten carry over 6.5%. The sample originates from a study of control samples from healthy donors and cancer patients. The length of the CDR3 is 14 residues. Germline V gives CDR1 ENHRY, CDR2 SYGVKD. The sequence came from a woman aged 40 to 49 in good health. This rearrangement joins TRBV10-3 to TRBJ2-5, with 9 positions matching TRBD1. The source material was blood. CDR3 sequence (DNA): TGTGCCATCAGCAGATCTGAGGACAGGGGATTTCGGAACTTC. This gives the protein CAISRSEDRGFRNF.